This T cell receptor beta chain emerged from a study of cytomegalovirus exposure and HLA in healthy donors. Study results and limitations: The number of N-insertions in an Asian-associated ancestry cluster was reportedly below the roughly 670-donor mean in a later analysis. In vitro experiments confirmed that three CMV-associated chains were specific for CMV antigens.

The J segment lost 7 bases and the V segment lost 2 bases, leaving 8 bases of the junction unmatched. This CDR3 region has 15 residues. Germline assignment: CDR1 SGHTA and CDR2 FQGTGA. In the PCR, 60 Vbeta and 13 Jbeta primers were used. TCRdb's table, derived via immunoSEQ multiplex PCR, lists solely in-frame clones and lacks some. This sample yields some 180,000 clones, of which over 80% are seen a single time; around 1.4% belongs to the top ten. At sampling all donors were nominally healthy, likely with unrecorded immune exposures. Remarks on this clone: As yet, its antigen is unknown.

The chain is built from TRBV7-3 and TRBJ2-7; TRBD2 aligns across 10 bases. Material: PBMCs. The clonotype originates from a girl between 10 and 17 years old in good health and CMV-seropositive. The CDR3 DNA sequence: TGTGCCAGCAGCTTAGGGCTAGCGGGAGTATATGAGCAGTACTTC. Encoded protein: CASSLGLAGVYEQYF.